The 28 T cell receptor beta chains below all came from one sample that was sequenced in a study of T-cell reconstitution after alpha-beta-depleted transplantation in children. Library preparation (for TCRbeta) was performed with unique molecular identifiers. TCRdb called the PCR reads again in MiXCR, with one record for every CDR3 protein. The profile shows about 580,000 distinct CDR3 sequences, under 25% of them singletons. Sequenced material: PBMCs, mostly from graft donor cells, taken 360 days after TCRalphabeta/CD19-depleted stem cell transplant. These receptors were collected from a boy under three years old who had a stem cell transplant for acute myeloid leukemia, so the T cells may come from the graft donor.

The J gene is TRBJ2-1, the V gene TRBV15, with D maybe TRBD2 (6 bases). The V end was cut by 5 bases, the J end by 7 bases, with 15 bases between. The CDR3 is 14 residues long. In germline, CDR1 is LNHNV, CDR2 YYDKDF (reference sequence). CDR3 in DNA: TGTGCCACCAGCGCCCCCGGGACTTCAAATGAGCAGTTCTTC. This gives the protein CATSAPGTSNEQFF.

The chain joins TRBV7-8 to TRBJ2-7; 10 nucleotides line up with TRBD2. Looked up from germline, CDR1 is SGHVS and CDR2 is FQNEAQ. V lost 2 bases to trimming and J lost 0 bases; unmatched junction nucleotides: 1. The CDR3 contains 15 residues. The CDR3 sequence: CASSLLAGDSYEQYV. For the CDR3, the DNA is TGTGCCAGCAGCTTACTAGCGGGGGACTCCTACGAGCAGTACGTC.

The chain's CDR3 is CASSYILAVYNEQFF. The CDR3 region has the DNA TGTGCCAGCAGTTACATACTAGCGGTCTACAATGAGCAGTTCTTC. V gene TRBV6-2 or TRBV6-3 combines with J gene TRBJ2-1, with TRBD2 matching 8 bases. The germline V gene encodes CDR1 MNHEY and CDR2 SVGEGT. The CDR3 extends over 15 amino acids. Trimming at V came to 2 bases and at J to 3 bases, leaving 3 bases not matched to a gene.

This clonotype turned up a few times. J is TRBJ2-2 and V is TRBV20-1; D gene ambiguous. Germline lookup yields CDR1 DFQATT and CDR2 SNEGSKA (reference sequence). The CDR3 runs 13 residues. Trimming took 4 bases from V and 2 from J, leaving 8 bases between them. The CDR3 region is CSAMILNTGELFF. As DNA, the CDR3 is TGCAGTGCTATGATTTTAAACACCGGGGAGCTGTTTTTT.

The CDR3 region is CSARDSYRGGGVNTEAFF. Written as DNA, the CDR3 is TGCAGTGCTAGAGATTCGTACAGGGGAGGGGGGGTGAACACTGAAGCTTTCTTT. The genes are TRBV20-1 and TRBJ1-1; 7 bases line up with TRBD1. This CDR3 is 18 amino acids long. Unmatched junction bases numbered 13, after V lost 0 bases and J lost 0 bases. In germline, CDR1 is DFQATT, CDR2 SNEGSKA (reference sequence).

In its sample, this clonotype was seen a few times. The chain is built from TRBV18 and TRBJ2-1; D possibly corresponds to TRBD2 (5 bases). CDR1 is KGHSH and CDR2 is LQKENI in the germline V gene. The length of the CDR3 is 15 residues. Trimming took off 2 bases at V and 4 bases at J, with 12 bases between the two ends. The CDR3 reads CASSPVSERYNEQFF. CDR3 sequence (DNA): TGTGCCAGCTCACCAGTCTCGGAGCGGTACAATGAGCAGTTCTTC.

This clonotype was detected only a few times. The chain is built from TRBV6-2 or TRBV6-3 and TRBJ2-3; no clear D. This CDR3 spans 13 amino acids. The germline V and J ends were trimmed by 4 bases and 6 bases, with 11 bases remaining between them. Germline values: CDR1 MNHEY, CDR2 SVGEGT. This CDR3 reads CASSFGEADTQYF. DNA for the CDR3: TGTGCCAGCAGTTTTGGAGAGGCTGATACGCAGTATTTT.

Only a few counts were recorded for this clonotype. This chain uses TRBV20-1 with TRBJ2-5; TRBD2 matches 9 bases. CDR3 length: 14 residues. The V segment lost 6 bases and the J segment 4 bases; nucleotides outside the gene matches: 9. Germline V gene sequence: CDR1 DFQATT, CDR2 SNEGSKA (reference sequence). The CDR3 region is CSATKGTSRETQYF. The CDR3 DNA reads TGCAGTGCCACCAAAGGGACTAGCAGAGAGACCCAGTACTTC.

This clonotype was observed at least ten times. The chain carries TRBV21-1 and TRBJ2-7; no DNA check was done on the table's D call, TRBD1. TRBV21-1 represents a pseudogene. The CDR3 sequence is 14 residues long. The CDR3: CASSKVPRDYEQYF. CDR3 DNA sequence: TGTGCCAGCAGCAAAGTCCCCAGGGATTACGAGCAGTACTTC.

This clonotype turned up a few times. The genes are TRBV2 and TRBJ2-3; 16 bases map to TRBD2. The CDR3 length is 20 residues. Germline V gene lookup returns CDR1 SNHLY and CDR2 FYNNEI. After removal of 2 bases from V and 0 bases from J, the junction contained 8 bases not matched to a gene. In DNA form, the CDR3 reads TGTGCCAGCAGTGAACCCAGCGGGACTAGCGGGGGGGAAAGCACAGATACGCAGTATTTT. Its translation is CASSEPSGTSGGESTDTQYF.

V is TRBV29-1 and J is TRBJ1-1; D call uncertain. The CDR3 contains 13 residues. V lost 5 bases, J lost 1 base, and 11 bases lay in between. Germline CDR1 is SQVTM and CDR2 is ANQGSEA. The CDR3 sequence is CSVLLRSNTEAFF. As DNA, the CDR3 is TGCAGCGTTTTGTTACGGTCGAACACTGAAGCTTTCTTT.

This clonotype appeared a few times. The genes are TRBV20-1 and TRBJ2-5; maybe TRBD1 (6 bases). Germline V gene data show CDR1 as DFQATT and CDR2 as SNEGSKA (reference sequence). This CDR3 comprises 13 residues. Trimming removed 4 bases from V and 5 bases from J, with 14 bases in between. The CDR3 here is CSAKFGGKETQYF. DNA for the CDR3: TGCAGTGCTAAGTTTGGGGGCAAGGAGACCCAGTACTTC.

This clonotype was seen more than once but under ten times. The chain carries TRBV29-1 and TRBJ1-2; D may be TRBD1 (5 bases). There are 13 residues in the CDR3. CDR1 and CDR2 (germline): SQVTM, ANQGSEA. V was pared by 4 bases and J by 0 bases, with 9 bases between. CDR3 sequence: CSVGIRANYGYTF. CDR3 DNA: TGCAGCGTTGGGATCAGGGCTAACTATGGCTACACCTTC.

CDR3: CASSLARGIGPYEQYF. The CDR3 DNA sequence: TGTGCCAGCAGCTTAGCGCGGGGAATAGGGCCCTACGAGCAGTACTTC. The J gene is TRBJ2-7, the V gene TRBV7-8, with D perhaps matching TRBD2 (6 bases). Per germline, CDR1 SGHVS and CDR2 FQNEAQ. The CDR3 spans 16 residues. V lost 0 bases to trimming and J lost 2 bases, with 14 bases between them.

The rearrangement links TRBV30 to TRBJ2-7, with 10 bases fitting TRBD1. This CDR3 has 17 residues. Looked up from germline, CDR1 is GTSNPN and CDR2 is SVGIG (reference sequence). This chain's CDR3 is CATRRDRGPNHYYEQYF. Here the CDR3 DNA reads TGTGCTACTCGCCGGGACAGGGGCCCAAACCACTACTACGAGCAGTACTTC.

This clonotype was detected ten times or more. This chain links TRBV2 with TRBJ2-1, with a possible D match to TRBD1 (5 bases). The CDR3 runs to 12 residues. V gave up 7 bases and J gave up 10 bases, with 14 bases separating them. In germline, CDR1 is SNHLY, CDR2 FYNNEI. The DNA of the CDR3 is TGTGCCAGCACGTCCAGTAAGGGGGAGCAGTTCTTC. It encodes CASTSSKGEQFF.

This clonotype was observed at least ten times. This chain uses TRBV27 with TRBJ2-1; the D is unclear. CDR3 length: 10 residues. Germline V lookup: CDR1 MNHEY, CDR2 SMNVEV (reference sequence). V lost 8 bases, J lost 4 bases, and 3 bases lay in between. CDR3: CASGYNEQFF. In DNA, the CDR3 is TGTGCCAGCGGATACAATGAGCAGTTCTTC.

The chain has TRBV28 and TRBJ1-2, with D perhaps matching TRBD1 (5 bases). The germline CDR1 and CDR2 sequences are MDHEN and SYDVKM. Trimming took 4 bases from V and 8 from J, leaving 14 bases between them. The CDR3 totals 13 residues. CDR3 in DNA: TGTGCCAGCAGTTCTGGGACCGTTCAGGGCTACACCTTC. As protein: CASSSGTVQGYTF.

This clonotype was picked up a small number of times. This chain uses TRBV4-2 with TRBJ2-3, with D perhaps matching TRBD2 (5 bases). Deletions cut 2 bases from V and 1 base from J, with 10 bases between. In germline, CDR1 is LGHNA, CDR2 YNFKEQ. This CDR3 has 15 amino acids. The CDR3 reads CASSQHSRGTDTQYF. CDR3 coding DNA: TGTGCCAGCAGCCAACATTCGCGGGGCACAGATACGCAGTATTTT.

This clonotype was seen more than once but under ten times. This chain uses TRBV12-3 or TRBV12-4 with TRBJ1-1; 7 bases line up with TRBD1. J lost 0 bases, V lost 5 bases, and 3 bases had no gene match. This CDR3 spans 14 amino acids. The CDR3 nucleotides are TGTGCCAGCAGTGGACAGGCTTTGAACACTGAAGCTTTCTTT. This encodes CASSGQALNTEAFF.

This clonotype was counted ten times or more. The CDR3 bases are TGCAGCGTTGAAGATCCGACAGATTACAATGAGCAGTTCTTC. It specifies CSVEDPTDYNEQFF. The chain carries TRBV29-1 and TRBJ2-1; possibly TRBD1 for D (5 bases). The length of the CDR3 is 14 residues. V shed 0 bases and J shed 4 bases, with 10 bases lying between them. CDR1 and CDR2 (germline): SQVTM, ANQGSEA.

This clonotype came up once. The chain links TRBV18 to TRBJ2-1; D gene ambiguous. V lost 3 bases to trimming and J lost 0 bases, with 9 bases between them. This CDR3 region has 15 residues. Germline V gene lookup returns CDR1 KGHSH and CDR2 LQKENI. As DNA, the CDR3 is TGTGCCAGCTCACCCGCTTTGCCCTCCTACAATGAGCAGTTCTTC. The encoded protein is CASSPALPSYNEQFF.

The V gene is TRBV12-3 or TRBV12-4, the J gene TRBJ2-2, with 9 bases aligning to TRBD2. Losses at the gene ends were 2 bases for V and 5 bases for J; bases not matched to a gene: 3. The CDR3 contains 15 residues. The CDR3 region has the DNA TGTGCCAGCAGTTTAAAGGCGGGGGGGACCGGGGAGCTGTTTTTT. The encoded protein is CASSLKAGGTGELFF.

The CDR3 DNA sequence: TGCAGTGCTAGAGGAAGCCAAGATCAGCCCCAGCATTTT. Translation gives CSARGSQDQPQHF. This sequence joins TRBV20-1 and TRBJ1-5; D not certain. Trimming removed 1 base from V and 5 bases from J, with 9 bases in between. The CDR3 contains 13 residues. Germline assignment: CDR1 DFQATT and CDR2 SNEGSKA (reference sequence).

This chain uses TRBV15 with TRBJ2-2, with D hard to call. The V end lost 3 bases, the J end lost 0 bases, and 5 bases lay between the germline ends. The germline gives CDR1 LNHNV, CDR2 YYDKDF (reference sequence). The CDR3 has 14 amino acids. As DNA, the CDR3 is TGTGCCACCAGCAGGTCACCGAACACCGGGGAGCTGTTTTTT. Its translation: CATSRSPNTGELFF.

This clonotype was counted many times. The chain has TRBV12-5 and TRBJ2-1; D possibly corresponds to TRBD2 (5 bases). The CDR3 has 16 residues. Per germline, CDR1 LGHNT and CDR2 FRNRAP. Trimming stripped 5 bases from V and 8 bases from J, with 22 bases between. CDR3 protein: CASGPLGVVSPHEQFF. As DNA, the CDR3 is TGTGCTAGTGGTCCCCTCGGGGTCGTGAGTCCCCATGAGCAGTTCTTC.

For the CDR3, the DNA is TGCGCCAGCAGCCAAGATTTGGGACTAGCGTACAATGAGCAGTTCTTC. As protein: CASSQDLGLAYNEQFF. The rearrangement joins TRBV4-3 to TRBJ2-1; 10 bases align to TRBD2. This CDR3 is 16 amino acids long. Germline loops: CDR1 LGHNA, CDR2 YSLEER. Trimming at V came to 0 bases and at J to 4 bases, leaving 3 bases not matched to a gene.

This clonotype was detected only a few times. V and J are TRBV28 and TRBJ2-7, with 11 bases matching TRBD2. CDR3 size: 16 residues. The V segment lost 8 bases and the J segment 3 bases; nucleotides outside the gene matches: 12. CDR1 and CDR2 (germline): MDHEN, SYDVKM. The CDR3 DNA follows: TGTGCCAGCGCCGGACTAGCGGGTTACCCTAGCTACGAGCAGTACGTC. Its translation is CASAGLAGYPSYEQYV.